The next 8 T cell receptor beta chains were all read from a single sample in a study of cytomegalovirus exposure and HLA in healthy donors. PCR primers comprised 60 Vbeta and 13 Jbeta primers. Clones were sequenced by immunoSEQ multiplex PCR, and TCRdb holds only the in-frame ones, with some missing. The repertoire holds roughly 130,000 clones, with around 90% as singletons. Input material: PBMCs. These receptors originate from a woman aged 40 to 49 in good health and CMV-seronegative.

The genes are TRBV5-4 and TRBJ2-1; TRBD2 is a possible D gene (5 bases). Trimming left V 4 bases short and J 9 bases short, with 14 bases between. CDR3 length: 13 residues. The germline CDR1 and CDR2 sequences are SGHNT and YYREEE (reference sequence). CDR3 sequence reads: CASSPEELGEQFF. In DNA form, the CDR3 reads TGTGCCAGCAGCCCAGAAGAACTAGGTGAGCAGTTCTTC. The complete variable domain, with remaining parts taken from reference TRBV5-4 and TRBJ2-1, reads ETGVTQSPTHLIKTRGQQVTLRCSSQSGHNTVSWYQQALGQGPQFIFQYYREEENGRGNFPPRFSGLQFPNYSSELNVNALELDDSALYLCASSPEELGEQFFGPGTRLTVL.

This chain links TRBV6-6 with TRBJ2-5, with 12 bases lining up with TRBD2. J lost 5 bases, V lost 7 bases, and 8 bases had no gene match. Germline loops: CDR1 MNHNY, CDR2 SVGAGI (reference sequence). This CDR3 spans 15 amino acids. The DNA of the CDR3 is TGTGCCAGCATCTCCGGGACTAGCGGGTTGGAGACCCAGTACTTC. It yields the protein CASISGTSGLETQYF.

The CDR3, as DNA: TGTGCCAGCAGTTTGGGCGGAGGAAGGTATGGCTACACCTTC. Encoded protein: CASSLGGGRYGYTF. This chain links TRBV28 with TRBJ1-2; D gene ambiguous. This CDR3 region has 14 residues. The germline CDR1 and CDR2 sequences are MDHEN and SYDVKM. Trimming took off 3 bases at V and 5 bases at J, with 13 bases between the two ends.

This clone was detected only once. The V and J genes are TRBV10-3 and TRBJ2-3; D may be TRBD1 (6 bases). Germline V gives CDR1 ENHRY, CDR2 SYGVKD. This CDR3 has 14 amino acids. V was trimmed by 4 bases and J by 0 bases, leaving 8 bases between them. CDR3 sequence: CAISGTASTDTQYF. CDR3 DNA: TGTGCCATCAGTGGGACAGCTAGCACAGATACGCAGTATTTT.

This chain links TRBV27 with TRBJ2-7; 9 bases map to TRBD2. Germline CDR1 is MNHEY and CDR2 is SMNVEV (reference sequence). This CDR3 is 17 amino acids long. With V trimmed by 2 bases and J by 0 bases, 8 bases remained unmatched. DNA of the CDR3: TGTGCCAGCAGTTTAAGCGGGAGGTCCTTAAGCTCCTACGAGCAGTACTTC. The encoded protein is CASSLSGRSLSSYEQYF.

In DNA form, the CDR3 reads TGTGCCAGCAGCTCCGTTTCTTACGAGCAGTACTTC. It specifies CASSSVSYEQYF. The V gene is TRBV7-9, the J gene TRBJ2-7; D unresolved. The CDR3 extends over 12 amino acids. With 4 bases removed from V and 4 bases from J, the gap between germline ends came to 8 bases. Germline lookup yields CDR1 SEHNR and CDR2 FQNEAQ (reference sequence). Drawing the rest from reference TRBV7-9 and TRBJ2-7, the complete variable domain is DTGVSQNPRHKITKRGQNVTFRCDPISEHNRLYWYRQTLGQGPEFLTYFQNEAQLEKSRLLSDRFSAERPKGSFSTLEIQRTEQGDSAMYLCASSSVSYEQYFGPGTRLTVT.

The chain uses TRBV2 and TRBJ2-3, with 9 nucleotides matching TRBD2. The CDR3 sequence is 16 residues long. V lost 7 bases, J lost 6 bases, and 14 bases stayed unmatched. CDR1 SNHLY and CDR2 FYNNEI come from the germline V gene. DNA of the CDR3: TGTGCCAGCACAGTATTACGAGCGGGAGGTTCGGATACGCAGTATTTT. This translates into CASTVLRAGGSDTQYF.

This chain connects TRBV7-3 to TRBJ2-1; D uncertain. Germline loops: CDR1 SGHTA, CDR2 FQGTGA. V lost 0 bases, J lost 5 bases, and 8 bases lay in between. The CDR3 loop spans 14 amino acids. CDR3 region: CASSLTVRHNEQFF. As DNA, the CDR3 is TGTGCCAGCAGCTTAACTGTCAGGCACAATGAGCAGTTCTTC.